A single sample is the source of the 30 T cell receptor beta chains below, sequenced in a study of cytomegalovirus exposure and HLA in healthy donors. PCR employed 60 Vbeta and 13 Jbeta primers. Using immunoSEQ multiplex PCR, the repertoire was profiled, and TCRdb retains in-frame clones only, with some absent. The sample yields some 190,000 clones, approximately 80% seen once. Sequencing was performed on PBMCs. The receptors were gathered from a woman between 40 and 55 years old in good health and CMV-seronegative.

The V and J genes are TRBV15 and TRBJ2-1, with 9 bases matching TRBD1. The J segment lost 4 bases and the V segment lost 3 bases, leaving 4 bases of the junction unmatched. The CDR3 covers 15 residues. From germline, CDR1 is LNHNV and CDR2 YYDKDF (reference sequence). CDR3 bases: TGTGCCACCAGCAGCCGGGACAGGGAATACAATGAGCAGTTCTTC. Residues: CATSSRDREYNEQFF. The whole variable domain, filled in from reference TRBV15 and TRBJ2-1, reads DAMVIQNPRYQVTQFGKPVTLSCSQTLNHNVMYWYQQKSSQAPKLLFHYYDKDFNNEADTPDNFQSRRPNTSFCFLDIRSPGLGDTAMYLCATSSRDREYNEQFFGPGTRLTVL.

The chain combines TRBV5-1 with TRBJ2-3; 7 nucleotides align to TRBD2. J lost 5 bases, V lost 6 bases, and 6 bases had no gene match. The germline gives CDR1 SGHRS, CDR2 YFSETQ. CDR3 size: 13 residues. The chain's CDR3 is CASTREAGDTQYF. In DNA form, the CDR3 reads TGCGCCAGCACACGGGAGGCGGGAGATACGCAGTATTTT.

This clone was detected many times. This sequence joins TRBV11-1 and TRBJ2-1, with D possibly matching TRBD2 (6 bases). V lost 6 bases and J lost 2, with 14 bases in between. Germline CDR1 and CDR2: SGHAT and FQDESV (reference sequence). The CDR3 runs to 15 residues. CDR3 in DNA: TGTGCCAGCAGACGGGAGATGGGTACCTACAATGAGCAGTTCTTC. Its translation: CASRREMGTYNEQFF.

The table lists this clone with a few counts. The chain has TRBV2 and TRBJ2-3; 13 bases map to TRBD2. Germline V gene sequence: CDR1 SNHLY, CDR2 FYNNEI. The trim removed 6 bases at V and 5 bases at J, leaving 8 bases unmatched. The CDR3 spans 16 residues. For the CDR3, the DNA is TGTGCCAGCAGCGCTGGGACTAGCGGGGTTGGAGATACGCAGTATTTT. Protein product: CASSAGTSGVGDTQYF.

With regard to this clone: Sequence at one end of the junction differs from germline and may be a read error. The CDR3 here is CASSQATPRGTETFF. The CDR3 region has the DNA TGTGCCAGCAGCCAAGCGACCCCTAGGGGCACTGAAACTTTCTTT. The V and J genes are TRBV7-2 and TRBJ1-1; D is perhaps TRBD1 (5 bases). Germline CDR1 reads SGHTA; CDR2 reads FQGNSA. The CDR3 totals 15 residues. The full variable domain, with the rest looked up from reference TRBV7-2 and TRBJ1-1, is GAGVSQSPSNKVTEKGKDVELRCDPISGHTALYWYRQSLGQGLEFLIYFQGNSAPDKSGLPSDRFSAERTGGSVSTLTIQRTQQEDSAVYLCASSQATPRGTETFFGQGTRLTVV.

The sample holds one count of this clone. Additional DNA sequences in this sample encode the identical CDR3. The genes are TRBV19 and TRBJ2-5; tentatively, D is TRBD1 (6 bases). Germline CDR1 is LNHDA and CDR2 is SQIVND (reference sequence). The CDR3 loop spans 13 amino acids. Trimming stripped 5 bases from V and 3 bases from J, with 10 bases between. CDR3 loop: CASSPGHKETQYF. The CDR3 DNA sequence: TGTGCCAGTAGTCCGGGACATAAAGAGACCCAGTACTTC.

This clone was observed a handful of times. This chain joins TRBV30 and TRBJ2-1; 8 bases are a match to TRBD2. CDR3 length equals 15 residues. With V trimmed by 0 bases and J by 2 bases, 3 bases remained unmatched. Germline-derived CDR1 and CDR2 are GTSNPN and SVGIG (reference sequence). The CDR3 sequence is CAWSVLAEAYNEQFF. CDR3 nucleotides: TGTGCCTGGAGTGTACTAGCGGAAGCCTACAATGAGCAGTTCTTC.

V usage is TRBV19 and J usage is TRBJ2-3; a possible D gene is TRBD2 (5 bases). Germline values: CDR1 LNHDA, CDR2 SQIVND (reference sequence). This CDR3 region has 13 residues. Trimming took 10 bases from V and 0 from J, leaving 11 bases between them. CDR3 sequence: CATSGLSTDTQYF. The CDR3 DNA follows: TGTGCCACCTCCGGACTGAGCACAGATACGCAGTATTTT.

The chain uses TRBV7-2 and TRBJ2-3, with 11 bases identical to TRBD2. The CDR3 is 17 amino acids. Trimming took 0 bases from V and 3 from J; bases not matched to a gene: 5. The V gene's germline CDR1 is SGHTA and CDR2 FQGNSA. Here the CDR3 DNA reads TGTGCCAGCAGCTTAGCCCATAGCGGGAGGGGGACAGATACGCAGTATTTT. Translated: CASSLAHSGRGTDTQYF.

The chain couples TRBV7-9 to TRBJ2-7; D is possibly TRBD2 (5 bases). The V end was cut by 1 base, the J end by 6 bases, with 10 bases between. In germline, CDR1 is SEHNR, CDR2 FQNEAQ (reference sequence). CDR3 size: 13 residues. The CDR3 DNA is TGTGCCAGCAGCTTAGGGTCGGGGATCGAGCAGTACTTC. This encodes CASSLGSGIEQYF.

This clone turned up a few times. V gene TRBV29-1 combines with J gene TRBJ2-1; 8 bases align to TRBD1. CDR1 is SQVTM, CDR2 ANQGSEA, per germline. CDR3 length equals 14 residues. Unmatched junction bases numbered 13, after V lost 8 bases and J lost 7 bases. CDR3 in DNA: TGCAGCTCGACCGGGACAGGCGATATAAATGAGCAGTTCTTC. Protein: CSSTGTGDINEQFF.

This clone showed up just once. CDR3 region: CASSSLRGTFSPLSYEQYF. The DNA of the CDR3 is TGCGCCAGCAGCTCCCTCCGAGGGACATTCTCCCCCTTATCCTACGAGCAGTACTTC. The chain recombines TRBV4-1 with TRBJ2-5; perhaps TRBD1 as D (6 bases). Near its end, the DNA agrees better with TRBJ2-7, so the J call may be wrong. This CDR3 has 19 residues. Germline CDR1 and CDR2: MGHRA and YSYEKL.

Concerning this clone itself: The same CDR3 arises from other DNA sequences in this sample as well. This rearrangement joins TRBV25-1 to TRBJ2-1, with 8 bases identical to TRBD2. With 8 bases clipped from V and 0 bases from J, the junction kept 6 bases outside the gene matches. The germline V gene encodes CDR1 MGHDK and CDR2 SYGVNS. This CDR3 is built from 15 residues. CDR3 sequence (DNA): TGTGCCAGCTCTATCAGCGGGAGCTCCTACAATGAGCAGTTCTTC. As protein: CASSISGSSYNEQFF.

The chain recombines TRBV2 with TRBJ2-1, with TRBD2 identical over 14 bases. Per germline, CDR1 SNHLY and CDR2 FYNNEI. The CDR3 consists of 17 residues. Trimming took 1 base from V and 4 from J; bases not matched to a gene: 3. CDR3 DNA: TGTGCCAGCAGTGAAGGACTAGCGGGAGGGATGTACAATGAGCAGTTCTTC. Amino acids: CASSEGLAGGMYNEQFF. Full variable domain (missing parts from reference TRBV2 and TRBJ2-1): EPEVTQTPSHQVTQMGQEVILRCVPISNHLYFYWYRQILGQKVEFLVSFYNNEISEKSEIFDDQFSVERPDGSNFTLKIRSTKLEDSAMYFCASSEGLAGGMYNEQFFGPGTRLTVL.

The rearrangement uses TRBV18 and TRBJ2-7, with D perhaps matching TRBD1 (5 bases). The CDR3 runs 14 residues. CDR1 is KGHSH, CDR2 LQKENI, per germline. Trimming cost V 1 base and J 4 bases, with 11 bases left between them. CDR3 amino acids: CASSPRRDEYEQYF. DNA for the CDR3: TGTGCCAGCTCACCACGCAGGGATGAGTACGAGCAGTACTTC.

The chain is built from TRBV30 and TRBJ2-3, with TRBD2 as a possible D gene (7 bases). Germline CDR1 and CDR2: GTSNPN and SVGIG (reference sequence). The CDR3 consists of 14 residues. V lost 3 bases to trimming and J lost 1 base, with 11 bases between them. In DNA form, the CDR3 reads TGTGCCTGGAGAGGGGGAGGGGGCACAGATACGCAGTATTTT. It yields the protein CAWRGGGGTDTQYF.

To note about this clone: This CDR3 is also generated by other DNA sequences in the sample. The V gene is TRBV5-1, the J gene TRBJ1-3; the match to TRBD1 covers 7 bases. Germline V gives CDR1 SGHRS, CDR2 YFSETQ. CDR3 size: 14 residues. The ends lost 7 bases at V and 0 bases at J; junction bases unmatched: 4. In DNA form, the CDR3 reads TGCGCCAGCTCCCAGGGGGACTCTGGAAACACCATATATTTT. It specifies CASSQGDSGNTIYF.

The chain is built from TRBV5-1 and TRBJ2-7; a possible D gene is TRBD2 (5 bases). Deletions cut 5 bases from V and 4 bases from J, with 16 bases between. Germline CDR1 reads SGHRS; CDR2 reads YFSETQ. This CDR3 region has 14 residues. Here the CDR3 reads CASSARADAYEQYF. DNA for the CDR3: TGCGCCAGCAGTGCGAGGGCTGACGCGTACGAGCAGTACTTC.

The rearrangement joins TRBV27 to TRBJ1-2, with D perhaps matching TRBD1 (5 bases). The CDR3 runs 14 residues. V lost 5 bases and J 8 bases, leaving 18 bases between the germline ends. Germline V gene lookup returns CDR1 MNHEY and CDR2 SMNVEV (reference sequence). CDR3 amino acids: CASSPSDSLGGYTF. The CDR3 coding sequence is TGTGCCAGCAGTCCCTCAGACAGTCTAGGGGGCTACACCTTC.

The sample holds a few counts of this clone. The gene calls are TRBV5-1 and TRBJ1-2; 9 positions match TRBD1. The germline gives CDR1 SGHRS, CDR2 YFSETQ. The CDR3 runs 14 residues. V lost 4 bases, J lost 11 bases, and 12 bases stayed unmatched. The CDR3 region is CASSPSTGGGIYTF. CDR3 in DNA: TGCGCCAGCAGCCCCTCAACAGGGGGCGGGATATACACCTTC.

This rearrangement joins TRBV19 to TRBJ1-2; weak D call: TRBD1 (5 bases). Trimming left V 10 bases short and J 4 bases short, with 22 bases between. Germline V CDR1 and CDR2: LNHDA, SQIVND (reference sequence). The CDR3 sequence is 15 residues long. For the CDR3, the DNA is TGTGCCACAACGGAGGAGGGGCCGTTAACCTATGGCTACACCTTC. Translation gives CATTEEGPLTYGYTF.

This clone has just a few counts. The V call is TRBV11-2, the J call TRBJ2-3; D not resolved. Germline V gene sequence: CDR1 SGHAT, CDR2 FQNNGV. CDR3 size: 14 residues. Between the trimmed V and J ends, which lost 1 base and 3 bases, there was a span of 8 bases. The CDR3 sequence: CASSLGQSTDTQYF. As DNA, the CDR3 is TGTGCCAGCAGCTTAGGTCAGTCGACAGATACGCAGTATTTT.

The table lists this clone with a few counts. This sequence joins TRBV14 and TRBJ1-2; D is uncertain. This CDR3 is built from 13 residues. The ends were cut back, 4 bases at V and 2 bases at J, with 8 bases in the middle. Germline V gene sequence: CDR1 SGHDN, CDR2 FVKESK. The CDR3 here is CASSRAANYGYTF. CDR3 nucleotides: TGTGCCAGCAGCCGGGCCGCGAACTATGGCTACACCTTC.

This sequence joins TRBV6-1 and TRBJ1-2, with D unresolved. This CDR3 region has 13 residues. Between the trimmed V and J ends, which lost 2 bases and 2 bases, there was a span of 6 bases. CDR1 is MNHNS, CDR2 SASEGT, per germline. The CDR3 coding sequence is TGTGCCAGCAGTGAAACGGGGAACTATGGCTACACCTTC. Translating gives CASSETGNYGYTF.

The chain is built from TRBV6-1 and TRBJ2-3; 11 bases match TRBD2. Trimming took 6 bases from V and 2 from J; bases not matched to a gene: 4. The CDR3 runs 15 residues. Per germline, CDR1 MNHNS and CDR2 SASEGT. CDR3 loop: CASSGTSGITDTQYF. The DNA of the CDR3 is TGTGCCAGCAGCGGGACTAGCGGTATCACAGATACGCAGTATTTT.

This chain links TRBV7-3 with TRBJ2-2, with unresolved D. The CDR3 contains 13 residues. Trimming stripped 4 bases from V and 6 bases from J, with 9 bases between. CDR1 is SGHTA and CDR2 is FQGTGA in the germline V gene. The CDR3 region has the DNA TGTGCCAGCAGCTCAATAGTGTCCGGGGAGCTGTTTTTT. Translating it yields CASSSIVSGELFF.

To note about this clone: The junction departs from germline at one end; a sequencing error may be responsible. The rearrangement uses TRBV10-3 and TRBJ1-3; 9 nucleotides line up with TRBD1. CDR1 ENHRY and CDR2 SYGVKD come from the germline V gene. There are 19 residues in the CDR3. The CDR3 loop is CAIRTWDRDNSSSENTIYF. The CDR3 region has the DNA TGTGCCATCAGGACATGGGACAGGGACAACTCTTCCTCTGAAAACACCATATATTTT.

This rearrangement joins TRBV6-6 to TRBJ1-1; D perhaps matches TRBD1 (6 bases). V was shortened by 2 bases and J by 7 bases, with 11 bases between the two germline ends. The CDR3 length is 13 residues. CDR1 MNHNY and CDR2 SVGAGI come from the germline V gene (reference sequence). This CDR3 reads CASSYDRTFEAFF. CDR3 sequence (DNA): TGTGCCAGCAGTTACGACAGGACTTTTGAAGCTTTCTTT.

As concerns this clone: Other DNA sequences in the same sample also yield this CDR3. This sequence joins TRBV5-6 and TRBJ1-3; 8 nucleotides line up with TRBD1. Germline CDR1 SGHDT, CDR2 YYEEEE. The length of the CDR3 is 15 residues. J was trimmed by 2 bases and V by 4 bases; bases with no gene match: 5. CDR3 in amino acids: CASSPTGGTGNTIYF. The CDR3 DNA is TGTGCCAGCAGCCCTACAGGGGGGACTGGAAACACCATATATTTT. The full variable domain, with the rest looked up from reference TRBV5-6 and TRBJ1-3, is DAGVTQSPTHLIKTRGQQVTLRCSPKSGHDTVSWYQQALGQGPQFIFQYYEEEERQRGNFPDRFSGHQFPNYSSELNVNALLLGDSALYLCASSPTGGTGNTIYFGEGSWLTVV.

Here the CDR3 reads CASSPPTGTGQETQYF. The CDR3 nucleotides read TGTGCCAGCAGTCCCCCGACAGGGACGGGCCAAGAGACCCAGTACTTC. The chain combines TRBV25-1 with TRBJ2-5; TRBD1 agrees at 7 bases. V gave up 5 bases and J gave up 1 base; unmatched junction bases: 10. Germline V gives CDR1 MGHDK, CDR2 SYGVNS. This CDR3 has 16 amino acids.